Presented here are 3 T cell receptor beta chains from one specimen sequenced in a study of T-cell memory formation after mild COVID-19. TCRdb recomputed calls from the 5' RACE reads with MiXCR, one row per CDR3 protein. This table holds roughly 180,000 distinct CDR3 sequences, more than 9% found once. The sample was PBMCs or a T cell subset sorted from them (not recorded which). The receptors here all came from a man aged 18 to 30 who had mild COVID-19 (a few samples of this study predate the infection). Cell type and time point are not known.

In this sample, this clonotype turned up many times. The genes are TRBV20-1 and TRBJ2-4; D not certain. Germline-derived CDR1 and CDR2 are DFQATT and SNEGSKA (reference sequence). The CDR3 has 13 amino acids. V lost 3 bases and J 0 bases, leaving 6 bases between the germline ends. CDR3 nucleotides: TGCAGTGCTAGTCAGTTAGCCAAAAACATTCAGTACTTC. It is translated as CSASQLAKNIQYF.

This clonotype was counted ten times or more. The chain combines TRBV12-3 or TRBV12-4 with TRBJ2-5; D unclear. Trimming took off 5 bases at V and 0 bases at J, with 4 bases between the two ends. CDR3 length: 12 amino acids. CDR3 loop: CASSRNQETQYF. The CDR3 region has the DNA TGTGCCAGCAGTCGAAACCAAGAGACCCAGTACTTC.

In this sample, this clonotype turned up a few times. This rearrangement joins TRBV5-4 to TRBJ2-7; D could derive from TRBD1 or TRBD2 (6 bases each). The CDR3 has 14 amino acids. Germline V lookup: CDR1 SGHNT, CDR2 YYREEE (reference sequence). V lost 5 bases to trimming and J lost 2 bases, with 14 bases between them. CDR3 amino acids: CASRPTGAPYEQYF. The CDR3 DNA is TGTGCCAGCAGGCCCACGGGGGCCCCCTACGAGCAGTACTTC.